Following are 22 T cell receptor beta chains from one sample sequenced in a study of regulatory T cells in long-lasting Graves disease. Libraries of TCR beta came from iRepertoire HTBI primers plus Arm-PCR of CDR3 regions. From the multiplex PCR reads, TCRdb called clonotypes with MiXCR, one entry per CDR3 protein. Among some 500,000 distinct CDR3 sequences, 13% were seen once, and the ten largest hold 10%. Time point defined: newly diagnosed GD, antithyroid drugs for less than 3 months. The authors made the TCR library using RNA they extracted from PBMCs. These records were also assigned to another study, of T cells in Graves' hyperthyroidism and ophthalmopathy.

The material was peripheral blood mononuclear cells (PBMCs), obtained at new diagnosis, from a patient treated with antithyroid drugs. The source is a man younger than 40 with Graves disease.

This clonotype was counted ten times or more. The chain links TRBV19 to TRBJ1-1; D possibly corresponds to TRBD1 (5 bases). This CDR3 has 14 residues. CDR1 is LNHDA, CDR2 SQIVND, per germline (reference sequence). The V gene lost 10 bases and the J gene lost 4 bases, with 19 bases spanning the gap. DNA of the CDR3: TGTGCCACTAAATGGGGGGTCGGCAGCACTGAAGCTTTCTTT. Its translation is CATKWGVGSTEAFF. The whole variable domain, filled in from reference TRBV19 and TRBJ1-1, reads DGGITQSPKYLFRKEGQNVTLSCEQNLNHDAMYWYRQDPGQGLRLIYYSQIVNDFQKGDIAEGYSVSREKKESFPLTVTSAQKNPTAFYLCATKWGVGSTEAFFGQGTRLTVV.

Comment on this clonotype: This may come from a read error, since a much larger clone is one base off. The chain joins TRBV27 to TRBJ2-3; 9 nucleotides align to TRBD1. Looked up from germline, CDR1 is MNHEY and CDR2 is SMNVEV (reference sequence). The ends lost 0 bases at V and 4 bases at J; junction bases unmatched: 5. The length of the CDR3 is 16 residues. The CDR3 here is CASSLSGQGGPDTQYF. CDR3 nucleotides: TGTGCCAGCAGTTTATCGGGACAGGGCGGACCAGATACGCAGTATTTT.

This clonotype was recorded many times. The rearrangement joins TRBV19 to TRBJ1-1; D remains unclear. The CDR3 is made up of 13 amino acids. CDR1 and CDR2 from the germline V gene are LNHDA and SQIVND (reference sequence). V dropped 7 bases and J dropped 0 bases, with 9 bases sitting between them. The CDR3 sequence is CASISPMNTEAFF. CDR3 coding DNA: TGTGCCAGTATCTCCCCCATGAACACTGAAGCTTTCTTT.

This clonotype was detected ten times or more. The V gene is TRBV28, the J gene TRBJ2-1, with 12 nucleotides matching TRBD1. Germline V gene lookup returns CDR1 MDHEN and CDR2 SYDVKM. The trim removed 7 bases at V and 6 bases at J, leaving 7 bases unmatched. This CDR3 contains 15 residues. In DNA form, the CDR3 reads TGTGCCAGCAACCCCCCGGGACAGGGGGCCAATGAGCAGTTCTTC. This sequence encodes CASNPPGQGANEQFF.

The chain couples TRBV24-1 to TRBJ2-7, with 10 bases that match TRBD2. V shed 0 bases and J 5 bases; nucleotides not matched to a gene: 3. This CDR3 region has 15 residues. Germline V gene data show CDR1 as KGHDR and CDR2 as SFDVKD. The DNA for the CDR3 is TGTGCCACCAGTGATTTGGCTAGCGGGAGACACGAGCAGTACTTC. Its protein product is CATSDLASGRHEQYF.

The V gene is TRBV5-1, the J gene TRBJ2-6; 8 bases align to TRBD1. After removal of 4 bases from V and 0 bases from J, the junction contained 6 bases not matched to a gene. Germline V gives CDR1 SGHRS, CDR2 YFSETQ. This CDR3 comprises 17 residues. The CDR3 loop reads CASSNGQGASGANVLTF. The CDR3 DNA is TGCGCCAGCAGCAACGGACAGGGCGCCTCTGGGGCCAACGTCCTGACTTTC.

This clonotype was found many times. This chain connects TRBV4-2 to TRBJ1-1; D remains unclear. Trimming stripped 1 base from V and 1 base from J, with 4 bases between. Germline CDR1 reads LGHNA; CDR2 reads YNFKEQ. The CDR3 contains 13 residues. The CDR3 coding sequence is TGTGCCAGCAGCCAAGCCAGGAACACTGAAGCTTTCTTT. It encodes CASSQARNTEAFF.

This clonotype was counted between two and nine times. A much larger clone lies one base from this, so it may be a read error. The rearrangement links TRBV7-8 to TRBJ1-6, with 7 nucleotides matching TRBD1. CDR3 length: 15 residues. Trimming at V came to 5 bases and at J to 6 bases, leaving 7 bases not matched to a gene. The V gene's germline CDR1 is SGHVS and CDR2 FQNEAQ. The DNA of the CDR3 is TGTGCCAGCAGCGTTCGGGACAGAGGTAATTCACCCCTCCACTTT. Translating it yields CASSVRDRGNSPLHF.

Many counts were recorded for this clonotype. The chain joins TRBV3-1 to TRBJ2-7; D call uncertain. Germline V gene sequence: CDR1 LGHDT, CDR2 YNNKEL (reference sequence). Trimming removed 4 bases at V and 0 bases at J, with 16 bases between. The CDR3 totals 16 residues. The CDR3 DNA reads TGTGCCAGCAGCCCCAAGGGCCCGGTTCTCTCCTACGAGCAGTACTTC. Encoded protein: CASSPKGPVLSYEQYF.

The CDR3 spells CASRPRRSPSYEQYF. Here the CDR3 DNA reads TGTGCCAGCCGCCCTCGACGGTCCCCCTCCTACGAGCAGTACTTC. The V and J genes are TRBV27 and TRBJ2-7, with unresolved D. Trimming took off 8 bases at V and 0 bases at J, with 17 bases between the two ends. Germline CDR1 reads MNHEY; CDR2 reads SMNVEV (reference sequence). This CDR3 has 15 residues.

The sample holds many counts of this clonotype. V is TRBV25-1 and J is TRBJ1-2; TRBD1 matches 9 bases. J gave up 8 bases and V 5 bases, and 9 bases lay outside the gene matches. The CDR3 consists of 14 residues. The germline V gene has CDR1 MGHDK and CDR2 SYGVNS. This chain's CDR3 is CASSYGQGSRGYTF. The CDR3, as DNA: TGTGCCAGCAGTTACGGACAGGGGAGTCGAGGCTACACCTTC.

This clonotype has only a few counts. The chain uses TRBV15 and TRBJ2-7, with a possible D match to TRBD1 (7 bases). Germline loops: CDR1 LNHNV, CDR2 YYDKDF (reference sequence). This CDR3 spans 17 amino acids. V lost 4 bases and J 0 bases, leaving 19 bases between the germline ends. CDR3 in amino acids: CATSILGGTESSYEQYF. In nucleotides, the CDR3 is TGTGCCACCAGCATACTAGGGGGGACAGAGAGCTCCTACGAGCAGTACTTC.

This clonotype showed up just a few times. The CDR3 here is CASSESLLQGGNEQFF. CDR3 DNA: TGTGCCAGCAGTGAATCTCTCCTACAGGGGGGCAATGAGCAGTTCTTC. The chain uses TRBV25-1 and TRBJ2-1; 8 nucleotides line up with TRBD1. Germline CDR1 is MGHDK and CDR2 is SYGVNS. The CDR3 runs 16 residues. J gave up 6 bases and V 1 base, and 8 bases lay outside the gene matches.

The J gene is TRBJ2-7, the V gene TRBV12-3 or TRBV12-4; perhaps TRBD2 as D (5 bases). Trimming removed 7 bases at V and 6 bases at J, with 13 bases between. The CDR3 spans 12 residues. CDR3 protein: CASTSDSAEQYF. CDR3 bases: TGTGCCAGCACCTCGGACTCGGCCGAGCAGTACTTC.

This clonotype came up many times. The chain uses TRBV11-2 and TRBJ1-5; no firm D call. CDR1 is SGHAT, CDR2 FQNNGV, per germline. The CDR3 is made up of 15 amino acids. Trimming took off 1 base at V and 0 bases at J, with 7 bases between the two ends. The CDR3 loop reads CASSLGESSNQPQHF. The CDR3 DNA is TGTGCCAGCAGCTTAGGGGAAAGTAGCAATCAGCCCCAGCATTTT.

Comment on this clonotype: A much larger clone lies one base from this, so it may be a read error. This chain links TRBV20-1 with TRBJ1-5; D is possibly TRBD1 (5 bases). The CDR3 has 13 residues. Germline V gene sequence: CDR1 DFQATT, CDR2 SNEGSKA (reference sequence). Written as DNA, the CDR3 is TGCGGTGGAGACAGTGGACCCAATCAGCCCCAGCATTTT. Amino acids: CGGDSGPNQPQHF.

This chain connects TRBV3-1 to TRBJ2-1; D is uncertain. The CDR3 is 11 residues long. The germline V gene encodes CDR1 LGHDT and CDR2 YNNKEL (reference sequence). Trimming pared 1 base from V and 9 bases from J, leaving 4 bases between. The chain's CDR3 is CASSQVTEQFF. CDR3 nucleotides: TGTGCCAGCAGCCAAGTTACTGAGCAGTTCTTC.

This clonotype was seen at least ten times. The CDR3 protein is CSAHLPPTDTQYF. The CDR3 nucleotides read TGCAGTGCCCATCTTCCACCCACAGATACGCAGTATTTT. V is TRBV20-1 and J is TRBJ2-3; D is undetermined. Trimming pared 6 bases from V and 2 bases from J, leaving 12 bases between. The CDR3 is 13 residues long. From germline, CDR1 is DFQATT and CDR2 SNEGSKA (reference sequence).

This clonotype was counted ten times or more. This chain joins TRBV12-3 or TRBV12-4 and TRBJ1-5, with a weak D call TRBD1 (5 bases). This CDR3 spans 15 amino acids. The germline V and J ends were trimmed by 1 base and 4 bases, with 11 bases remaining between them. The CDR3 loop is CASSLGGVINQPQHF. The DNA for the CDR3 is TGTGCCAGCAGTTTAGGAGGGGTCATTAATCAGCCCCAGCATTTT.

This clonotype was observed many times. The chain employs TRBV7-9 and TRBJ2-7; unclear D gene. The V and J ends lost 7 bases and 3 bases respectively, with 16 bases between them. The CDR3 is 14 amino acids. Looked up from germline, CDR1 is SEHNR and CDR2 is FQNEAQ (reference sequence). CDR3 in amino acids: CASTPTTTHYEQYF. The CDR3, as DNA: TGTGCCAGCACCCCCACTACAACCCACTACGAGCAGTACTTC.

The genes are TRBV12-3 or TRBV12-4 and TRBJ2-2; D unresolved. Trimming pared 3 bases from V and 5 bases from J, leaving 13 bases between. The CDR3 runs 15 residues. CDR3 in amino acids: CASSFRRAATGELFF. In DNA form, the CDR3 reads TGTGCCAGCAGTTTCCGGAGAGCCGCTACCGGGGAGCTGTTTTTT.

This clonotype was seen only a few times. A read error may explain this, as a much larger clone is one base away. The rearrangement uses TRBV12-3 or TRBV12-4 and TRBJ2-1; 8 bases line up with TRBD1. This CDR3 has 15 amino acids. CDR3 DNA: TGTGCCAGCAGTTTGGACAGGGCGTCCTACAAAGAGCAGTTCTTC. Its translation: CASSLDRASYKEQFF.